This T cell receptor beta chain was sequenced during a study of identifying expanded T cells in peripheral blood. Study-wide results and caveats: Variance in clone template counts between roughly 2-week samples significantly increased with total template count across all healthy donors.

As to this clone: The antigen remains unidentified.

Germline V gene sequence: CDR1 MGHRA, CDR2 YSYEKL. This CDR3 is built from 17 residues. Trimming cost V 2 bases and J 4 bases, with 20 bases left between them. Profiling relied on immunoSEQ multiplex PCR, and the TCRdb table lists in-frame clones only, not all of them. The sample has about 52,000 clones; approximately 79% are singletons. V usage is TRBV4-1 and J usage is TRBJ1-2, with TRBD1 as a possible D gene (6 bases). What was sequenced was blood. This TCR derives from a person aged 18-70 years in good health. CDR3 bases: TGCGCCAGCAGCCAATCGTTAAGTGCAGGGGACCTCTATGGCTACACCTTC. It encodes CASSQSLSAGDLYGYTF.